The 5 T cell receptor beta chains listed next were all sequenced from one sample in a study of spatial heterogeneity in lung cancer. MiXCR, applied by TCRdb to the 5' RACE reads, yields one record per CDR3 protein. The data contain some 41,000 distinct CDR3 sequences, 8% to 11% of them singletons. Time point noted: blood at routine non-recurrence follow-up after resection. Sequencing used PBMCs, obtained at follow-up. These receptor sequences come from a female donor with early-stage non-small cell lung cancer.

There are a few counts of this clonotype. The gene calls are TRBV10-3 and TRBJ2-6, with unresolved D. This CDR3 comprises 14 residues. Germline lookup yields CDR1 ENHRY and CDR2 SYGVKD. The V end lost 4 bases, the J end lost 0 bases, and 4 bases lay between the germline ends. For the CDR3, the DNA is TGTGCCATCAGTGGGGCCTCTGGGGCCAACGTCCTGACTTTC. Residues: CAISGASGANVLTF.

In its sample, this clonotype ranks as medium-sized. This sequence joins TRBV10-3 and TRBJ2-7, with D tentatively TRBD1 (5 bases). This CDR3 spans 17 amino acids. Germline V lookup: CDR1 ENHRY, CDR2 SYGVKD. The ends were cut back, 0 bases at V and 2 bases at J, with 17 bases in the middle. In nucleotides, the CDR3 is TGTGCCATCAGTGAGTCCCACCCGACAGATCCTACCTACGAGCAGTACTTC. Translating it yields CAISESHPTDPTYEQYF.

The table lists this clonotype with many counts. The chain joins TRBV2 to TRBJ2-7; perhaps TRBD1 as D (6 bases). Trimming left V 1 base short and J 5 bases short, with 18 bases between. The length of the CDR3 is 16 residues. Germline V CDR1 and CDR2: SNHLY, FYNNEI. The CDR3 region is CASSEGQTGQGNEQYF. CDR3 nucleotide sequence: TGTGCCAGCAGTGAAGGACAGACGGGGCAGGGGAACGAGCAGTACTTC. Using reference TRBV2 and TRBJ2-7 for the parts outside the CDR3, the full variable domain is EPEVTQTPSHQVTQMGQEVILRCVPISNHLYFYWYRQILGQKVEFLVSFYNNEISEKSEIFDDQFSVERPDGSNFTLKIRSTKLEDSAMYFCASSEGQTGQGNEQYFGPGTRLTVT.

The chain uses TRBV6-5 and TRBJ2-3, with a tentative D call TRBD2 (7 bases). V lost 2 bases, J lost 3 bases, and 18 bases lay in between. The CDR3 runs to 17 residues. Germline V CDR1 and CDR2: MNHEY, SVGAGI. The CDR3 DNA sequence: TGTGCCAGCAGTTACCCCGGAAACGGGGGGCGGACAGATACGCAGTATTTT. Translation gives CASSYPGNGGRTDTQYF.

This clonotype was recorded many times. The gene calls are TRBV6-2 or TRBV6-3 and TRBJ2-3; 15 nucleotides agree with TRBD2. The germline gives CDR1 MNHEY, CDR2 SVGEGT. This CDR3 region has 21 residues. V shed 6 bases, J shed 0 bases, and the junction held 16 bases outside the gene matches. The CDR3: CASRPSAPWTSGGASTDTQYF. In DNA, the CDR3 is TGTGCCAGCAGACCCAGTGCCCCTTGGACTAGCGGGGGGGCTAGCACAGATACGCAGTATTTT.